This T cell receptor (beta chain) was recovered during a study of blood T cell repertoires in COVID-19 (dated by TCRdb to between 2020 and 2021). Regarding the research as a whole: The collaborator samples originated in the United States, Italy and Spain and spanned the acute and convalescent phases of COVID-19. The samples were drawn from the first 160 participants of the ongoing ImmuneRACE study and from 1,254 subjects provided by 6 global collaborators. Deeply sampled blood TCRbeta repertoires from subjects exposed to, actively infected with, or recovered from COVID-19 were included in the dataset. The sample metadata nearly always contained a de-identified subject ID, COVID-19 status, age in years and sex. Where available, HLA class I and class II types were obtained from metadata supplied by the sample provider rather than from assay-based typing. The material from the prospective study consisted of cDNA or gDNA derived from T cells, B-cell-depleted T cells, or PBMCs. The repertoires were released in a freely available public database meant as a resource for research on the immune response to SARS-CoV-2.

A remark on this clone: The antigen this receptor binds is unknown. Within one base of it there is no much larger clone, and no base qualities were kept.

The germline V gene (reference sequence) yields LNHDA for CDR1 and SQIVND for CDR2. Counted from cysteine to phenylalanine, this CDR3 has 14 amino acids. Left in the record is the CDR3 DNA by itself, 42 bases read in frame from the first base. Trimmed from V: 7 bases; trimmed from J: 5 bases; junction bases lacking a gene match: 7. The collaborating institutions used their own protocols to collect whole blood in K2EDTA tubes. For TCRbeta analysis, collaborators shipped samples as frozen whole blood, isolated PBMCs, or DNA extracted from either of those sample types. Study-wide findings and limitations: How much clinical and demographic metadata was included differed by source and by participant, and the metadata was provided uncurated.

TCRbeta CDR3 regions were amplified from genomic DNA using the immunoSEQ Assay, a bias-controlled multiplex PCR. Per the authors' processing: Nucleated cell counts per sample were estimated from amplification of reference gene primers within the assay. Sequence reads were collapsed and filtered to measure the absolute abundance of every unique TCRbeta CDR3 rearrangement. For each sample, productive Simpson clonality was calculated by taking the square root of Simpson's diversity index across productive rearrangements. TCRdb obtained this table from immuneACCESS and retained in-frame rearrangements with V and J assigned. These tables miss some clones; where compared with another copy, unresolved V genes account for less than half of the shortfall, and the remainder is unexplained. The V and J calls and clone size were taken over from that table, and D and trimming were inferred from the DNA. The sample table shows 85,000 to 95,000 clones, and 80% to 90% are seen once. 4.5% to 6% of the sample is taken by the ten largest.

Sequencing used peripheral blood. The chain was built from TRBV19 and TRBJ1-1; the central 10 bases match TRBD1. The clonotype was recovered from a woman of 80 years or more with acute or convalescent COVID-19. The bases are TGTGCCAGTATCCCGACAGGGGGCAGGACTGAAGCTTTCTTT. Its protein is CASIPTGGRTEAFF.